This entry features one T cell receptor (beta chain) sequence. It has no known antigen specificity. Per-base quality was not reported, and no clone a single base away is much larger than it. The data were obtained in a study of glioma-infiltrating T cells listed by TCRdb under 2016. A note on the overall study: The study sequenced TCR alpha- and beta-chain repertoires from glioma tissue, from non-neoplastic brain tissue and from matched peripheral blood mononuclear cells. The paired cohort was made up of three low-grade glioma patients, 8 or 9 primary glioblastoma patients and three non-glioma patients who contributed non-neoplastic brain tissue. Each tissue-infiltrating repertoire was compared with the same patient's peripheral blood repertoire to measure divergence between tissue and blood T-cell populations. On the study overall, not on this receptor specifically: Only a very small number of CDR3 sequences turned up in both tissue and blood, a result put down to high CDR3 diversity combined with limited sampling. Group comparisons rested on small numbers: three non-neoplastic, three low-grade glioma and fewer than ten glioblastoma patients. VJ-independent divergence between tissue and blood was found to be below expectation in non-neoplastic patients but above expectation in all gliomas, particularly low-grade gliomas.

The iRepertoire nested amplicon-rescue multiplex PCR (arm-PCR) platform was used to amplify TCR alpha and beta CDR3 regions from RNA. The input for one-step reverse transcription and amplification was about 100-450 ng of either tissue mRNA or PBMC total RNA. Following bead purification, Illumina adapters were added by a secondary multiplex PCR, and the libraries were gel-purified between 200 and 400 bp. Demultiplexing relied on internal 6-nucleotide barcodes carried by the libraries. Libraries were sequenced on an Illumina MiSeq with 2x220 or 2x250 nucleotide paired-end reads. The paper's data handling went like this. Paired reads were merged with FLASH 1.2.11 and aligned to the GRCh37 human genome with BWA-MEM before extracting TRA and TRB reads. An IMGT-derived reference of cassette sequences and CDR3 motifs, with pseudogenes included, was used for V and J assignment. Reads were translated in three frames, and productive CDR3s were defined as those with a C...FGXG motif and no stop codons. Unique combinations of V-J cassette pair and CDR3 amino acid sequence were defined as clonotypes. Hamming distance filtering was applied to reads, with thresholds set by the sequence error rate of each sample in mapped regions. TCRdb reprocessed the public reads (quality trimming at Q25 with fastp, clone calling with MiXCR) and kept in-frame beta chains. Each CDR3 protein gets just one entry, which takes the most common genes and DNA from the rows behind it. These V and J calls are TCRdb output, not the study's own analysis. The sample yields under 20,000 distinct CDR3 sequences; 55% to 70% were counted once. The ten largest clones add up to around 42% of the sample.

Trimming takes 7 bases off V and 7 bases off J; junction bases not matched to a gene: 6. The CDR3 has 13 amino acids, counting the end cysteine and phenylalanine. Just the 39-base CDR3 DNA is kept, in frame starting at base 1. The CDR1 and CDR2 encoded by the germline V gene are MNHEY and SVGAGI. This TCR derives from a human donor with low-grade glioma or glioblastoma, undergoing nonglioma brain surgery, or in good health (not recorded which). The chain is assembled from TRBV6-5 and TRBJ2-1; 8 bases in the junction line up with TRBD2. Sequencing input: glioma tissue, nonneoplastic brain tissue, or PBMCs (not recorded which). CDR3 loop: CASISGGGNEQFF. The nucleotide sequence reads as follows: TGTGCCAGCATCTCCGGGGGGGGAAATGAGCAGTTCTTC.